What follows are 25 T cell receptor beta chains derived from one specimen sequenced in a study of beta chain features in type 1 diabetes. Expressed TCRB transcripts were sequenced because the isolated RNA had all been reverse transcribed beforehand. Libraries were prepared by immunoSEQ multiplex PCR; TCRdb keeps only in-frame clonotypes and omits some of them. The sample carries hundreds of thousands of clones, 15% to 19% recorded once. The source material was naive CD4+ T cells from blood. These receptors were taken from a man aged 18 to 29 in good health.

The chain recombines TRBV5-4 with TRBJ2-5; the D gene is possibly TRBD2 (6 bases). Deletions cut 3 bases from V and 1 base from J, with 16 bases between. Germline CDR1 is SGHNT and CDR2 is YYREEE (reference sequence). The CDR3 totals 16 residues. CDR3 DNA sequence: TGTGCCAGCAGCTGGAGGACTAAGTCAGGCCAAGAGACCCAGTACTTC. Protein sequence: CASSWRTKSGQETQYF.

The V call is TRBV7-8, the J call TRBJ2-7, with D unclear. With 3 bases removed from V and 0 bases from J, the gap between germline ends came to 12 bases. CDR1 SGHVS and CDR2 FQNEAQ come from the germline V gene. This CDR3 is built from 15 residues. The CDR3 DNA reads TGTGCCAGCAGCTTCTCCGACCGAAGCTCCTACGAGCAGTACTTC. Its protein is CASSFSDRSSYEQYF.

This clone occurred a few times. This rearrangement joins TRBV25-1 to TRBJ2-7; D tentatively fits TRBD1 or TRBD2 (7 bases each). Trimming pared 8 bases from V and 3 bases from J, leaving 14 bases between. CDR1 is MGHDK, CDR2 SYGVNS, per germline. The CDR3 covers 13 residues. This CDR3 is CASVRGGGYEQYF. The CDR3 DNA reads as TGTGCCAGCGTCAGGGGGGGAGGCTACGAGCAGTACTTC.

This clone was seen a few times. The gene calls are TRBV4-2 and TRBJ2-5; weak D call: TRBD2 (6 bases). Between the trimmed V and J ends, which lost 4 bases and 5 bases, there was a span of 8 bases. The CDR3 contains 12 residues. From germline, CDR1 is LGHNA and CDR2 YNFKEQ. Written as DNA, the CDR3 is TGTGCCAGCAGCCCCCGGGGGGAGACCCAGTACTTC. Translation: CASSPRGETQYF.

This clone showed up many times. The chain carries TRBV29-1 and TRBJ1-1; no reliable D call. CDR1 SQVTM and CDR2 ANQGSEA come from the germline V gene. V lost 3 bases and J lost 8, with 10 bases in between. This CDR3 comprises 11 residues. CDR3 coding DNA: TGCAGCGTTGATGGGCATAACGAAGCTTTCTTT. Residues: CSVDGHNEAFF.

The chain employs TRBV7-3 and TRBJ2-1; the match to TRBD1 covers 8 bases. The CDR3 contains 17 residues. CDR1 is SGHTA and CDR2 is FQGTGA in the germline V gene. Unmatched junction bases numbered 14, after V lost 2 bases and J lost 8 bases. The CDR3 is CASSLVVQDRVAYEQFF. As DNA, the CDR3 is TGTGCCAGCAGCTTAGTCGTCCAGGACAGGGTCGCATATGAGCAGTTCTTC.

This chain's CDR3 is CASSHQFGITGNQPQHF. CDR3 DNA sequence: TGTGCCAGCAGTCACCAATTCGGGATCACGGGCAATCAGCCCCAGCATTTT. This chain uses TRBV28 with TRBJ1-5; the D is unclear. Germline V lookup: CDR1 MDHEN, CDR2 SYDVKM. CDR3 length: 17 amino acids. V was cut by 5 bases and J by 2 bases, with 19 bases left in between. Supplemented by reference TRBV28 and TRBJ1-5, the full variable domain reads DVKVTQSSRYLVKRTGEKVFLECVQDMDHENMFWYRQDPGLGLRLIYFSYDVKMKEKGDIPEGYSVSREKKERFSLILESASTNQTSMYLCASSHQFGITGNQPQHFGDGTRLSIL.

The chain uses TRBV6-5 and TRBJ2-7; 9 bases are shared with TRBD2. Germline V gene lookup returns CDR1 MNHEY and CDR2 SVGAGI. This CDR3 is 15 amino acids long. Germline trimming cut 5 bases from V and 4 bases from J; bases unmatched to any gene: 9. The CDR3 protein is CASSPRVSGGYEQYF. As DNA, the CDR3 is TGTGCCAGCAGTCCACGGGTTAGCGGGGGATACGAGCAGTACTTC.

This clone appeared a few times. This CDR3 reads CASSPWTGKGRNTEAFF. In DNA form, the CDR3 reads TGTGCCAGCAGCCCGTGGACGGGTAAGGGGAGGAACACTGAAGCTTTCTTT. The genes are TRBV7-9 and TRBJ1-1, with D possibly being TRBD1 (5 bases). V was cut by 5 bases and J by 1 base, with 20 bases left in between. In germline, CDR1 is SEHNR, CDR2 FQNEAQ (reference sequence). This CDR3 comprises 17 residues.

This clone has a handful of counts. The CDR3 nucleotides are TGTGCCAGCAGTTCGCCACAGGGGGCATCCTACGAGCAGTACTTC. Translating it yields CASSSPQGASYEQYF. This sequence joins TRBV7-4 and TRBJ2-7; 9 nucleotides match TRBD1. The CDR3 is 15 amino acids. The V gene end was trimmed by 6 bases and the J gene end by 1 base; junction bases not matched to a gene: 7. CDR1 SGHVT and CDR2 SQSDAQ come from the germline V gene.

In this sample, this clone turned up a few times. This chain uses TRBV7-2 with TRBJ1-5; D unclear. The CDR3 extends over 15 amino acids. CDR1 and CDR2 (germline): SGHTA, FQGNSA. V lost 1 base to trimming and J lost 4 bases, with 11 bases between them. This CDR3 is CASSLVYSENQPQHF. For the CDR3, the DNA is TGTGCCAGCAGCTTAGTGTACAGCGAGAATCAGCCCCAGCATTTT.

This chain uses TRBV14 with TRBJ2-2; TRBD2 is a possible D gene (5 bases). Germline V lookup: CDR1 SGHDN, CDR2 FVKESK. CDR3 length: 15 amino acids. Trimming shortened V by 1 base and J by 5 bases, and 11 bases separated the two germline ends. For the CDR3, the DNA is TGTGCCAGCAGCCAAGTGTGGAGCGGAACCGGGGAGCTGTTTTTT. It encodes CASSQVWSGTGELFF.

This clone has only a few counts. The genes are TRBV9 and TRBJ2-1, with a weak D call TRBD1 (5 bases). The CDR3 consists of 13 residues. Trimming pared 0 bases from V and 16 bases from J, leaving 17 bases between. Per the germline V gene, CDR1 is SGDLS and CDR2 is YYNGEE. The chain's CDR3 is CASSVEQGREEFF. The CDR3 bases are TGTGCCAGCAGCGTAGAACAAGGCAGGGAAGAATTCTTC. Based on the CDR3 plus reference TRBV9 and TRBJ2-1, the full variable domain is DSGVTQTPKHLITATGQRVTLRCSPRSGDLSVYWYQQSLDQGLQFLIQYYNGEERAKGNILERFSAQQFPDLHSELNLSSLELGDSALYFCASSVEQGREEFFGPGTRLTVL.

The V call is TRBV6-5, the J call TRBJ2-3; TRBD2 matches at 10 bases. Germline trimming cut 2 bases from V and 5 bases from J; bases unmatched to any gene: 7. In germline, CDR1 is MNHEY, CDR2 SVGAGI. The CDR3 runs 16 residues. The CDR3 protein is CASSYGIAGGLDTQYF. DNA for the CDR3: TGTGCCAGCAGTTACGGGATAGCGGGAGGTCTAGATACGCAGTATTTT.

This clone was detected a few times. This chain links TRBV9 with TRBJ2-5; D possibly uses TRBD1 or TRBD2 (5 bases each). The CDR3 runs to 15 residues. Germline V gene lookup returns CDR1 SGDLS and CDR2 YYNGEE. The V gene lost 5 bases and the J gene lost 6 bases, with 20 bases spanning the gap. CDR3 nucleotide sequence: TGTGCCAGCAGTGCATCACCGGGACCACCCCAGACCCAGTACTTC. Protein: CASSASPGPPQTQYF. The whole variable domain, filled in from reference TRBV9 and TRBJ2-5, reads DSGVTQTPKHLITATGQRVTLRCSPRSGDLSVYWYQQSLDQGLQFLIQYYNGEERAKGNILERFSAQQFPDLHSELNLSSLELGDSALYFCASSASPGPPQTQYFGPGTRLLVL.

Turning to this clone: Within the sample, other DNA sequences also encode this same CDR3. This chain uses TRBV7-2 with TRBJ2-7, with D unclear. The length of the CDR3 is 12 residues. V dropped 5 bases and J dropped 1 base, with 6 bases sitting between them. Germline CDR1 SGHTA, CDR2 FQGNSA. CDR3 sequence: CASSRRSYEQYF. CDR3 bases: TGTGCCAGCAGCCGACGATCCTACGAGCAGTACTTC.

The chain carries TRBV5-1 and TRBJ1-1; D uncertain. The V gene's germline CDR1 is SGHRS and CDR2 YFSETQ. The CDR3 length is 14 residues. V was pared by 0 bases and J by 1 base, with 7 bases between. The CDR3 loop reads CASSLGSQNTEAFF. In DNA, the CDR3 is TGCGCCAGCAGCTTGGGTAGCCAGAACACTGAAGCTTTCTTT.

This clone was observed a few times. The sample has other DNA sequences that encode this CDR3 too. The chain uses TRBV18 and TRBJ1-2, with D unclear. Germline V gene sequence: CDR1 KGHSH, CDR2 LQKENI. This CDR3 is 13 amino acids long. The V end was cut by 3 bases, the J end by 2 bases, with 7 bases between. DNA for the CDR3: TGTGCCAGCTCACCCCCAAGCAACTATGGCTACACCTTC. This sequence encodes CASSPPSNYGYTF.

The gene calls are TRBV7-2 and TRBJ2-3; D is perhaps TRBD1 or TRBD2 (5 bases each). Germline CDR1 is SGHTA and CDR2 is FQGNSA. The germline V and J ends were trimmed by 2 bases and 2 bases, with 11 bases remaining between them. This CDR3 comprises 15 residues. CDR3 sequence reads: CASSLTRGTTDTQYF. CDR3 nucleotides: TGTGCCAGCAGCTTAACGAGGGGCACCACAGATACGCAGTATTTT.

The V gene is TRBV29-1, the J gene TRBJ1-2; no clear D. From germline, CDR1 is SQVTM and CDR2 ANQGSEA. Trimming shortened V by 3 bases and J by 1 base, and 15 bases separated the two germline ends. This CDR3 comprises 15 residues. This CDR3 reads CSVEGAVRDNYGYTF. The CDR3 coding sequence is TGCAGCGTTGAGGGTGCCGTCAGAGATAACTATGGCTACACCTTC.

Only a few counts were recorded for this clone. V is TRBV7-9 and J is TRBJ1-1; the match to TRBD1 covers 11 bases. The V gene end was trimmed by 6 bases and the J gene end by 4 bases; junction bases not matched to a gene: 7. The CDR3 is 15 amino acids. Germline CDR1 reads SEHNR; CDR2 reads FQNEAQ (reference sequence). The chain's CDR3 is CASSRDRGVGTEAFF. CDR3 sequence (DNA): TGTGCCAGCAGTAGGGACAGGGGGGTTGGCACTGAAGCTTTCTTT.

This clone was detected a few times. The CDR3 DNA follows: TGTGCCAGCAGCGCGCAAGGGGTTGGGCGTAACTATGGCTACACCTTC. Translated, it gives CASSAQGVGRNYGYTF. This chain joins TRBV9 and TRBJ1-2; maybe TRBD1 (5 bases). The CDR3 totals 16 residues. Trimming shortened V by 3 bases and J by 1 base, and 16 bases separated the two germline ends. Germline V lookup: CDR1 SGDLS, CDR2 YYNGEE.

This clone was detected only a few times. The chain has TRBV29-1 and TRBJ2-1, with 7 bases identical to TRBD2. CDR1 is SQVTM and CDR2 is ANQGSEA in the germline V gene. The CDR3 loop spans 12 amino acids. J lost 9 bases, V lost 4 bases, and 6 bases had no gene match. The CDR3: CSVVPTSTEQFF. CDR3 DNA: TGCAGCGTTGTCCCGACTAGCACTGAGCAGTTCTTC.

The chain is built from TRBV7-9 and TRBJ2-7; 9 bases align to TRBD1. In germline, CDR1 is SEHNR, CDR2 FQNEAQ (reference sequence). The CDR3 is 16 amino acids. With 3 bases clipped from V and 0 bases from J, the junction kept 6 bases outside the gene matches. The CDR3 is CASSLLTGGTSYEQYF. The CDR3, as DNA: TGTGCCAGCAGCTTGTTGACAGGGGGAACCTCCTACGAGCAGTACTTC.

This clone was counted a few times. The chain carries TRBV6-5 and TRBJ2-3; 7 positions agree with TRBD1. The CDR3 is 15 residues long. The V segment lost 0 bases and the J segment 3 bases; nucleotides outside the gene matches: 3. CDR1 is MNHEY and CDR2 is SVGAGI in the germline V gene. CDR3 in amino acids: CASSYSGQPTDTQYF. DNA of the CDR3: TGTGCCAGCAGTTACTCGGGACAGCCTACAGATACGCAGTATTTT.